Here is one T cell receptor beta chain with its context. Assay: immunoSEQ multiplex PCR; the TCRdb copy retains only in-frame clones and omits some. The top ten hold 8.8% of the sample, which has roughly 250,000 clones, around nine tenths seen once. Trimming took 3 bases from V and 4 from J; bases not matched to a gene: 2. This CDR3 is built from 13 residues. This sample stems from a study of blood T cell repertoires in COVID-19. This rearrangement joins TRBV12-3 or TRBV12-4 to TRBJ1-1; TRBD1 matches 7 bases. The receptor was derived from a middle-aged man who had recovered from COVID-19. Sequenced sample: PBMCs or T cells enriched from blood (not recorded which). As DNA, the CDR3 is TGTGCCAGCAGTTTGACAGGGTTCACTGAAGCTTTCTTT. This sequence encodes CASSLTGFTEAFF.